The next 30 T cell receptor beta chains were all read from a single sample in a study of blood T cell repertoires in COVID-19. Using immunoSEQ multiplex PCR, the repertoire was profiled, and TCRdb retains in-frame clones only, with some absent. Found here are more than 300,000 clones, 80% to 90% of them singletons; the top ten hold roughly a tenth. The sequencing input was peripheral blood. The receptors here all came from a woman between 25 and 40 years old with COVID-19, enrolled during active disease.

This rearrangement joins TRBV9 to TRBJ2-3, with TRBD2 matching 11 bases. The CDR3 length is 16 residues. Unmatched junction bases numbered 5, after V lost 2 bases and J lost 3 bases. Germline loops: CDR1 SGDLS, CDR2 YYNGEE. CDR3 coding DNA: TGTGCCAGCAGCGTCACTAGCGGGAGCGGGACAGATACGCAGTATTTT. Its protein is CASSVTSGSGTDTQYF.

The chain has TRBV18 and TRBJ2-3, with 7 bases identical to TRBD2. The CDR3 has 16 residues. The junction had 9 bases not matched to a gene; V was cut back by 4 bases and J by 2 bases. The germline gives CDR1 KGHSH, CDR2 LQKENI. The CDR3 DNA reads as TGTGCCAGCTCACGTTCCCCAGGGAGGGACACAGATACGCAGTATTTT. Encoded protein: CASSRSPGRDTDTQYF.

The chain employs TRBV30 and TRBJ1-1, with D hard to call. The V end lost 4 bases, the J end lost 0 bases, and 12 bases lay between the germline ends. Germline V CDR1 and CDR2: GTSNPN, SVGIG (reference sequence). The CDR3 loop spans 14 amino acids. The CDR3 region has the DNA TGTGCCTGGAACCAAGACACCTTGAACACTGAAGCTTTCTTT. Amino acid sequence: CAWNQDTLNTEAFF.

The chain combines TRBV25-1 with TRBJ1-1; the D gene is possibly TRBD1 (5 bases). V gave up 3 bases and J gave up 1 base, with 6 bases separating them. This CDR3 contains 13 residues. From germline, CDR1 is MGHDK and CDR2 SYGVNS. CDR3 sequence (DNA): TGTGCCAGCAGTGAGGGGCCGAACACTGAAGCTTTCTTT. It specifies CASSEGPNTEAFF.

This chain connects TRBV27 to TRBJ1-1, with 10 bases that match TRBD1. The CDR3 runs 13 residues. Germline V gene data show CDR1 as MNHEY and CDR2 as SMNVEV (reference sequence). After removal of 8 bases from V and 1 base from J, the junction contained 1 base not matched to a gene. The DNA for the CDR3 is TGTGCCAGCGGGGACAGGGGGAACACTGAAGCTTTCTTT. This sequence encodes CASGDRGNTEAFF.

The rearrangement links TRBV2 to TRBJ2-1; tentative D call: TRBD2 (6 bases). Trimming stripped 4 bases from V and 14 bases from J, with 24 bases between. CDR1 SNHLY and CDR2 FYNNEI come from the germline V gene. The CDR3 spans 15 residues. CDR3 loop: CASSVPGAGFILEFF. The CDR3 nucleotides read TGTGCCAGCAGTGTTCCGGGAGCGGGTTTTATTTTGGAGTTCTTC.

V and J are TRBV2 and TRBJ2-7, with D possibly TRBD1 on 6 matching bases. Germline CDR1 is SNHLY and CDR2 is FYNNEI. With 4 bases removed from V and 4 bases from J, the gap between germline ends came to 11 bases. The CDR3 contains 13 residues. CDR3 residues: CASSGDKKYEQYF. The CDR3 coding sequence is TGTGCCAGCAGTGGGGACAAGAAGTACGAGCAGTACTTC. The entire variable domain, with the rest obtained from reference TRBV2 and TRBJ2-7, is as follows: EPEVTQTPSHQVTQMGQEVILRCVPISNHLYFYWYRQILGQKVEFLVSFYNNEISEKSEIFDDQFSVERPDGSNFTLKIRSTKLEDSAMYFCASSGDKKYEQYFGPGTRLTVT.

CDR3: CASSPDWGREGSEAFF. CDR3 DNA sequence: TGTGCCAGCAGCCCCGATTGGGGCAGGGAAGGATCTGAAGCTTTCTTT. The rearrangement uses TRBV9 and TRBJ1-1; possible D gene TRBD1, 5 bases. Germline-derived CDR1 and CDR2 are SGDLS and YYNGEE. Trimming pared 4 bases from V and 6 bases from J, leaving 22 bases between. The CDR3 runs 16 residues.

The chain links TRBV5-1 to TRBJ2-3; no definite D call. In germline, CDR1 is SGHRS, CDR2 YFSETQ. The CDR3 consists of 12 residues. The germline V and J ends were trimmed by 1 base and 4 bases, with 4 bases remaining between them. The CDR3 DNA reads as TGCGCCAGCAGCTTGACTCCAGATACGCAGTATTTT. Amino acids: CASSLTPDTQYF.

The chain has TRBV11-3 and TRBJ2-1, with a weak D call TRBD2 (6 bases). CDR1 SGHNT and CDR2 YENEEA come from the germline V gene. This CDR3 has 16 amino acids. The V and J ends lost 3 bases and 0 bases respectively, with 12 bases between them. The CDR3, as DNA: TGTGCCAGCAGCTTCGGGGGAACCCTCTCCTACAATGAGCAGTTCTTC. The encoded protein is CASSFGGTLSYNEQFF. Supplemented by reference TRBV11-3 and TRBJ2-1, the full variable domain reads EAGVVQSPRYKIIEKKQPVAFWCNPISGHNTLYWYLQNLGQGPELLIRYENEEAVDDSQLPKDRFSAERLKGVDSTLKIQPAELGDSAVYLCASSFGGTLSYNEQFFGPGTRLTVL.

The gene calls are TRBV21-1 and TRBJ1-6; the table gives TRBD1 as D, unverified against the DNA. TRBV21-1 is a recognized pseudogene. The CDR3 has 14 residues. Written as DNA, the CDR3 is TGTGCCAGCAGCAATCCCCAGGGAAGCTCACCCCTCCACTTT. It is translated as CASSNPQGSSPLHF.

J is TRBJ2-5 and V is TRBV9, with 9 bases matching TRBD1. Germline values: CDR1 SGDLS, CDR2 YYNGEE. Trimming at V came to 3 bases and at J to 5 bases, leaving 11 bases not matched to a gene. This CDR3 has 16 residues. The CDR3 spells CASSGSGTGLGETQYF. The CDR3 DNA sequence: TGTGCCAGCAGCGGGTCCGGGACAGGGTTAGGGGAGACCCAGTACTTC.

This sequence joins TRBV28 and TRBJ1-2; possible D gene TRBD1, 6 bases. The germline gives CDR1 MDHEN, CDR2 SYDVKM. This CDR3 contains 12 residues. Trimming took off 5 bases at V and 5 bases at J, with 9 bases between the two ends. CDR3 protein: CASSHRVYGYTF. CDR3 DNA: TGTGCCAGCAGTCACAGGGTTTATGGCTACACCTTC.

In regard to this clone: This specimen includes other DNA sequences encoding the same CDR3. The V gene is TRBV28, the J gene TRBJ2-7; no clear D gene. Deletions cut 2 bases from V and 5 bases from J, with 4 bases between. Germline V lookup: CDR1 MDHEN, CDR2 SYDVKM. This CDR3 comprises 11 residues. As DNA, the CDR3 is TGTGCCAGCAGTTTACGGGACGAGCAGTACTTC. Protein sequence: CASSLRDEQYF.

Written as DNA, the CDR3 is TGCGCCAGCAGAATCACAGGGAAGAACACTGAAGCTTTCTTT. Its translation: CASRITGKNTEAFF. The chain combines TRBV10-2 with TRBJ1-1; a possible D gene is TRBD1 (6 bases). The CDR3 has 14 residues. Per germline, CDR1 WSHSY and CDR2 SAAADI. The V gene lost 6 bases and the J gene lost 1 base, with 12 bases spanning the gap.

This chain joins TRBV2 and TRBJ1-5; the D is unclear. Trimming pared 3 bases from V and 11 bases from J, leaving 14 bases between. The CDR3 has 13 residues. The germline CDR1 and CDR2 sequences are SNHLY and FYNNEI. The CDR3 loop reads CASSEGSQSAQHF. The CDR3 nucleotides are TGTGCCAGCAGTGAGGGCAGCCAGTCAGCCCAGCATTTT.

The CDR3 DNA follows: TGTGCCAGCAGTTTTAGGCTAGCAGGCTTCTGGGAGCAGTTCTTC. Encoded protein: CASSFRLAGFWEQFF. The rearrangement links TRBV27 to TRBJ2-1; TRBD2 might be the D (5 bases). V gave up 3 bases and J gave up 10 bases, with 19 bases separating them. Germline CDR1 is MNHEY and CDR2 is SMNVEV (reference sequence). This CDR3 contains 15 residues.

The gene calls are TRBV2 and TRBJ2-1; tentative D call: TRBD2 (6 bases). Between the trimmed V and J ends, which lost 4 bases and 2 bases, there was a span of 12 bases. Germline assignment: CDR1 SNHLY and CDR2 FYNNEI. This CDR3 comprises 15 residues. The CDR3 is CASSGAGMTYNEQFF. DNA for the CDR3: TGTGCCAGCAGTGGGGCGGGGATGACCTACAATGAGCAGTTCTTC.

The V gene is TRBV7-9, the J gene TRBJ2-6; D might be TRBD1 (5 bases). The CDR3 is 16 amino acids. V lost 5 bases and J lost 3, with 14 bases in between. Looked up from germline, CDR1 is SEHNR and CDR2 is FQNEAQ (reference sequence). CDR3 nucleotide sequence: TGTGCCAGCAGCGTATTCCAGGGTATTGGGGCCAACGTCCTGACTTTC. Amino acid sequence: CASSVFQGIGANVLTF.

V is TRBV7-3 and J is TRBJ2-3, with D possibly being TRBD1 (5 bases). The germline CDR1 and CDR2 sequences are SGHTA and FQGTGA. V was shortened by 2 bases and J by 2 bases, with 11 bases between the two germline ends. This CDR3 contains 15 residues. CDR3 loop: CASSLGPGYTDTQYF. The CDR3 coding sequence is TGTGCCAGCAGCTTAGGTCCAGGGTACACAGATACGCAGTATTTT.

V is TRBV5-4 and J is TRBJ1-5; D call uncertain. The V gene's germline CDR1 is SGHNT and CDR2 YYREEE (reference sequence). Trimming left V 4 bases short and J 0 bases short, with 11 bases between. The CDR3 contains 15 residues. As DNA, the CDR3 is TGTGCCAGCAGCCAGGACGGGAATAGCAATCAGCCCCAGCATTTT. This gives the protein CASSQDGNSNQPQHF.

The genes are TRBV19 and TRBJ1-4, with 7 bases fitting TRBD1. In germline, CDR1 is LNHDA, CDR2 SQIVND (reference sequence). V was pared by 0 bases and J by 11 bases, with 9 bases of the junction left unmatched. This CDR3 is built from 15 residues. The CDR3 loop reads CASSIDGTASWKLFF. CDR3 nucleotide sequence: TGTGCCAGTAGTATAGATGGGACAGCTTCTTGGAAACTGTTTTTT.

The rearrangement joins TRBV30 to TRBJ2-7, with D unclear. The CDR3 is 13 amino acids. Trimming removed 0 bases from V and 3 bases from J, with 9 bases in between. The germline CDR1 and CDR2 sequences are GTSNPN and SVGIG (reference sequence). The CDR3 nucleotides read TGTGCCTGGAGTGTAGGTCAGGTCTACGAGCAGTACTTC. Its protein product is CAWSVGQVYEQYF.

This clone was picked up a small number of times. The V gene is TRBV2, the J gene TRBJ2-6; 12 bases are shared with TRBD1. With 6 bases clipped from V and 4 bases from J, the junction kept 7 bases outside the gene matches. This CDR3 is built from 17 residues. Germline loops: CDR1 SNHLY, CDR2 FYNNEI. The CDR3 sequence: CASSRQGQGAGANVLTF. In DNA form, the CDR3 reads TGTGCCAGCAGCCGACAGGGACAGGGGGCCGGGGCCAACGTCCTGACTTTC.

The chain joins TRBV4-3 to TRBJ2-3; tentatively, D is TRBD2 (6 bases). CDR1 and CDR2 from the germline V gene are LGHNA and YSLEER. This CDR3 spans 15 amino acids. The V end lost 1 base, the J end lost 0 bases, and 8 bases lay between the germline ends. Here the CDR3 reads CASSQGGESTDTQYF. For the CDR3, the DNA is TGCGCCAGCAGCCAAGGCGGGGAGAGCACAGATACGCAGTATTTT.

This chain links TRBV6-4 with TRBJ2-2; a weak D match, TRBD1 (6 bases). The CDR3 covers 13 residues. Germline CDR1 and CDR2: MRHNA and SNTAGT. V shed 10 bases and J shed 2 bases, with 11 bases lying between them. The CDR3 loop is CAIVQGNTGELFF. In DNA, the CDR3 is TGTGCCATAGTACAGGGAAACACCGGGGAGCTGTTTTTT.

The chain combines TRBV13 with TRBJ2-1; 7 bases map to TRBD2. Germline assignment: CDR1 PRHDT and CDR2 FYEKMQ (reference sequence). The CDR3 is 16 residues long. Trimming took 5 bases from V and 1 from J; bases not matched to a gene: 8. DNA of the CDR3: TGTGCCAGCAGCCCCTGGACTAGGGGATCCTACAATGAGCAGTTCTTC. Translation gives CASSPWTRGSYNEQFF.

This clone was observed a few times. The chain joins TRBV3-1 (or the pseudogene TRBV3-2) to TRBJ2-1; 9 nucleotides agree with TRBD2. The CDR3 sequence is 12 residues long. Per germline, CDR1 LGHDT and CDR2 YNNKEL (reference sequence). V lost 0 bases and J lost 12; bases outside the gene matches: 0. CDR3 DNA sequence: TGTGCCAGCAGCCAAGATAGCGGGAGGCAGTTCTTC. It is translated as CASSQDSGRQFF.

The chain couples TRBV19 to TRBJ1-2, with D tentatively TRBD1 (6 bases). Germline CDR1 LNHDA, CDR2 SQIVND (reference sequence). The CDR3 extends over 14 amino acids. The germline V and J ends were trimmed by 6 bases and 4 bases, with 15 bases remaining between them. CDR3 protein: CASSRARGGYGYTF. The CDR3 nucleotides are TGTGCCAGTAGCCGTGCAAGGGGGGGCTATGGCTACACCTTC.

The chain joins TRBV14 to TRBJ2-1; TRBD1 is a possible D gene (7 bases). CDR3 length equals 15 residues. Germline-derived CDR1 and CDR2 are SGHDN and FVKESK. Trimming shortened V by 5 bases and J by 8 bases, and 19 bases separated the two germline ends. CDR3 sequence: CASSYRQGGIDEQFF. The CDR3 nucleotides are TGTGCCAGCAGCTACCGACAGGGAGGAATTGATGAGCAGTTCTTC.